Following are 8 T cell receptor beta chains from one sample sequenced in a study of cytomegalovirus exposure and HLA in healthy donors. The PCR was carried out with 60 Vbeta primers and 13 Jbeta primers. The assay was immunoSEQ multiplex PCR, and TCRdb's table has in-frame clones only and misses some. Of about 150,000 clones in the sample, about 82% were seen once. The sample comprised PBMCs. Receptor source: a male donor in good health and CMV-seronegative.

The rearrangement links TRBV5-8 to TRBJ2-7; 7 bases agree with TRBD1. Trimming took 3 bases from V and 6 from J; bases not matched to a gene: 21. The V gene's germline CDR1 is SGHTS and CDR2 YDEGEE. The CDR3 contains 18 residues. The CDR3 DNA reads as TGTGCCAGCAGCTCACAGGCCAGCCCCAACCGGGACAGAGGCGAGCAGTACTTC. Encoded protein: CASSSQASPNRDRGEQYF. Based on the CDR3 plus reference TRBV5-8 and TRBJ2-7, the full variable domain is EAGVTQSPTHLIKTRGQQATLRCSPISGHTSVYWYQQALGLGLQFLLWYDEGEERNRGNFPPRFSGRQFPNYSSELNVNALELEDSALYLCASSSQASPNRDRGEQYFGPGTRLTVT.

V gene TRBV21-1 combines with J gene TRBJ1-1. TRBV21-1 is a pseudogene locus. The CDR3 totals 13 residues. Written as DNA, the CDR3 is TGTGCCAGCAGCAAAGATGCTGGAGCAGAAGCTTTCTTT. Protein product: CASSKDAGAEAFF.

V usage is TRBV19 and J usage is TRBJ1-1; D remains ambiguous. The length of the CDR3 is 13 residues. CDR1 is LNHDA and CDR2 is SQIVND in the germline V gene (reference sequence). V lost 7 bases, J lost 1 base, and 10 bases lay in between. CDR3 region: CASKKRENTEAFF. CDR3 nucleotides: TGTGCCAGTAAAAAGAGGGAGAACACTGAAGCTTTCTTT.

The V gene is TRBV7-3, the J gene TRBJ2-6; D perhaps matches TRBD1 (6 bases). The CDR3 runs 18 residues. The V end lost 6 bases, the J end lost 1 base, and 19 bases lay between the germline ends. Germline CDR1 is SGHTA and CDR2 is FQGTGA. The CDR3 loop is CASRRDRQVHSGANVLTF. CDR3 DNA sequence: TGTGCCAGCAGGCGAGATAGACAGGTTCATTCTGGGGCCAACGTCCTGACTTTC.

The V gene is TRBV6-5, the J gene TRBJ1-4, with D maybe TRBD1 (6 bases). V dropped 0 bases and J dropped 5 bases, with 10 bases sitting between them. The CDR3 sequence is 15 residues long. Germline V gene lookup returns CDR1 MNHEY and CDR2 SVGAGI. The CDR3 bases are TGTGCCAGCAGTTACTCGGGGGGGCCGAATGAAAAACTGTTTTTT. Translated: CASSYSGGPNEKLFF.

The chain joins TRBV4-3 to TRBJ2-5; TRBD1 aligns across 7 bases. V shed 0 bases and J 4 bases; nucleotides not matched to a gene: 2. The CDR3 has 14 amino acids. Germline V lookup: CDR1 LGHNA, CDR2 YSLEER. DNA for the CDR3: TGCGCCAGCAGCCAAGATGCAGGGGGAGAGACCCAGTACTTC. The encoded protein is CASSQDAGGETQYF.

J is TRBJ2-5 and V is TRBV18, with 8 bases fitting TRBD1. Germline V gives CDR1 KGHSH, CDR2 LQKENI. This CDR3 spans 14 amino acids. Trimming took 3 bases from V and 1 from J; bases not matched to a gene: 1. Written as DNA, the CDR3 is TGTGCCAGCTCACCCGGACAGGGCCAAGAGACCCAGTACTTC. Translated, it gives CASSPGQGQETQYF. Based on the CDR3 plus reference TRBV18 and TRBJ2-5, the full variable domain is NAGVMQNPRHLVRRRGQEARLRCSPMKGHSHVYWYRQLPEEGLKFMVYLQKENIIDESGMPKERFSAEFPKEGPSILRIQQVVRGDSAAYFCASSPGQGQETQYFGPGTRLLVL.

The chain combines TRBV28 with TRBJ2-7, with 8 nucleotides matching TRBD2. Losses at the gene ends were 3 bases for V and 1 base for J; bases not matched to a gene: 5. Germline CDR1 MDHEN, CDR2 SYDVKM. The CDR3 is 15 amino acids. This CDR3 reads CASSLERGLSYEQYF. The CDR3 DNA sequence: TGTGCCAGCAGTTTGGAGCGGGGGCTGTCCTACGAGCAGTACTTC.